This section outlines one T cell receptor (beta chain) sequence together with its context. This entry is derived from a study of cytomegalovirus exposure and HLA in healthy donors. The PCR ran on 60 Vbeta and 13 Jbeta primers. Clones were read by immunoSEQ multiplex PCR, and TCRdb kept only the in-frame ones, dropping some. The table includes about 150,000 clones, around two thirds detected once. The CDR3 has 12 amino acids. In germline, CDR1 is MNHEY, CDR2 SVGAGI. Trimming left V 5 bases short and J 4 bases short, with 7 bases between. What was sequenced was PBMCs. This sequence was found in a woman in her fifties or sixties in good health and CMV-seropositive. The chain recombines TRBV6-5 with TRBJ2-3, with a tentative D call TRBD2 (6 bases). CDR3 region: CASSPSADTQYF. CDR3 coding DNA: TGTGCCAGCAGTCCTAGCGCAGATACGCAGTATTTT.